These 17 T cell receptor beta chains were sequenced from one sample in a study of CD8+CD57+ T cells in acquired aplastic anemia (dated by TCRdb to the late 2010s). Patients chosen for sequencing had shown expansion of CD8+CD57+ cells by flow cytometry. For sequencing, an Illumina HiSeq 2000 was employed. Profiling of TCR beta VDJ combinations and CDR3 sequences used genomic DNA as the template. Using fastp at Q25 and MiXCR, TCRdb reprocessed the public reads and kept productive beta chains. Rows merge per CDR3 protein into single entries with the most common DNA and genes. The sample has around 290,000 distinct CDR3 sequences on record, roughly 53% of them singletons. The ten largest clones add up to 1% to 1.5% of the sample. Sequenced sample: sorted CD4+, CD8+, or CD8+CD57+ T cells (not recorded which) from PBMCs. The receptors derive from a human donor with aplastic anemia.

This clonotype appeared a few times. The V and J genes are TRBV11-3 and TRBJ2-5; tentative D call: TRBD1 (6 bases). V was trimmed by 8 bases and J by 5 bases, leaving 15 bases between them. The CDR3 extends over 13 amino acids. Germline V gene data show CDR1 as SGHNT and CDR2 as YENEEA. The CDR3 DNA reads as TGTGCCAGCGGGGGCGCGGTGAGGGAGACCCAGTACTTC. Translating it yields CASGGAVRETQYF.

This clonotype was seen many times. CDR3 nucleotides: TGTGCCAGTAGTATCACAGGGGTAGCCAAAAACATTCAGTACTTC. Translating it yields CASSITGVAKNIQYF. This rearrangement joins TRBV19 to TRBJ2-4; 7 bases agree with TRBD1. Trimming cost V 3 bases and J 0 bases; bases outside gene matches: 2. This CDR3 has 15 residues. Germline V lookup: CDR1 LNHDA, CDR2 SQIVND (reference sequence). The variable domain in full, completed from reference TRBV19 and TRBJ2-4, reads DGGITQSPKYLFRKEGQNVTLSCEQNLNHDAMYWYRQDPGQGLRLIYYSQIVNDFQKGDIAEGYSVSREKKESFPLTVTSAQKNPTAFYLCASSITGVAKNIQYFGAGTRLSVL.

Details on this clonotype: One junction end does not reproduce the germline sequence, and a read error may be involved. J is TRBJ2-2 and V is TRBV7-2, with 7 bases aligning to TRBD1. The germline CDR1 and CDR2 sequences are SGHTA and FQGNSA. The CDR3 spans 16 residues. The CDR3 is CASRKRTGTNTGELFF. The CDR3 region has the DNA TGTGCCAGCCGGAAGAGGACAGGAACGAATACCGGGGAGCTGTTTTTT.

This clonotype was counted a few times. The chain joins TRBV20-1 to TRBJ2-1; maybe TRBD2 (5 bases). V dropped 0 bases and J dropped 6 bases, with 15 bases sitting between them. CDR1 and CDR2 (germline): DFQATT, SNEGSKA (reference sequence). The CDR3 consists of 15 residues. The CDR3 here is CSARDVASRANEQFF. Written as DNA, the CDR3 is TGCAGTGCTAGAGACGTGGCTAGCCGGGCCAATGAGCAGTTCTTC.

This clonotype was counted only a few times. The chain recombines TRBV20-1 with TRBJ2-1; TRBD1 is a possible D gene (6 bases). Per germline, CDR1 DFQATT and CDR2 SNEGSKA (reference sequence). The CDR3 has 15 amino acids. V was shortened by 2 bases and J by 5 bases, with 16 bases between the two germline ends. CDR3 nucleotides: TGCAGTGCTAGACTCATCCCAACAGGGAACAATGAGCAGTTCTTC. This gives the protein CSARLIPTGNNEQFF.

The J gene is TRBJ2-7, the V gene TRBV20-1; 9 positions match TRBD2. V dropped 5 bases and J dropped 4; count of bases not matched to a gene: 15. The CDR3 runs 16 residues. From germline, CDR1 is DFQATT and CDR2 SNEGSKA (reference sequence). The CDR3 reads CSASLPGLAVGYEQYF. CDR3 nucleotides: TGCAGTGCTTCCCTACCGGGACTAGCAGTCGGGTACGAGCAGTACTTC.

The chain has TRBV7-9 and TRBJ2-2; TRBD1 might be the D (5 bases). Trimming left V 5 bases short and J 7 bases short, with 11 bases between. The V gene's germline CDR1 is SEHNR and CDR2 FQNEAQ (reference sequence). CDR3 length: 13 amino acids. The CDR3 sequence is CASSAWGYGELFF. The CDR3 DNA sequence: TGTGCCAGCAGCGCCTGGGGCTACGGGGAGCTGTTTTTT.

The V gene is TRBV12-3 or TRBV12-4, the J gene TRBJ1-2; D might be TRBD1 (5 bases). The CDR3 has 15 residues. V gave up 3 bases and J gave up 0 bases, with 11 bases separating them. CDR3 amino acids: CASSLIGEPNYGYTF. In DNA, the CDR3 is TGTGCCAGCAGTTTGATAGGGGAGCCTAACTATGGCTACACCTTC.

Ten or more counts support this clonotype. The chain employs TRBV7-9 and TRBJ1-2, with TRBD1 identical over 11 bases. V lost 3 bases to trimming and J lost 4 bases; unmatched junction nucleotides: 7. Germline CDR1 SEHNR, CDR2 FQNEAQ (reference sequence). The length of the CDR3 is 16 residues. The CDR3 spells CASSFAGGTGGYGYTF. The DNA for the CDR3 is TGTGCCAGCAGCTTCGCCGGCGGGACAGGGGGCTATGGCTACACCTTC. Drawing the rest from reference TRBV7-9 and TRBJ1-2, the complete variable domain is DTGVSQNPRHKITKRGQNVTFRCDPISEHNRLYWYRQTLGQGPEFLTYFQNEAQLEKSRLLSDRFSAERPKGSFSTLEIQRTEQGDSAMYLCASSFAGGTGGYGYTFGSGTRLTVV.

This clonotype was seen ten or more times. This chain connects TRBV2 to TRBJ2-1; D is unresolved. Germline CDR1 reads SNHLY; CDR2 reads FYNNEI. V was cut by 3 bases and J by 4 bases, with 1 base left in between. CDR3 size: 11 residues. Here the CDR3 DNA reads TGTGCCAGCAGTGATTACAATGAGCAGTTCTTC. This gives the protein CASSDYNEQFF.

Note on this clonotype: This sequence may be a read error, since a much larger clone differs from it by one base. The chain employs TRBV4-2 and TRBJ2-5; 7 positions match TRBD2. CDR1 and CDR2 (germline): LGHNA, YNFKEQ. This CDR3 contains 17 residues. The CDR3 DNA is TGTGCCAGCAGCCAAGAATTCATAGCGGGCCTGCAAGAGGCCCAGTACTTC. Translated, it gives CASSQEFIAGLQEAQYF.

This clonotype was recorded many times. V is TRBV14 and J is TRBJ1-2; no reliable D call. The ends were cut back, 0 bases at V and 4 bases at J, with 6 bases in the middle. CDR1 and CDR2 from the germline V gene are SGHDN and FVKESK. CDR3 size: 13 residues. The DNA of the CDR3 is TGTGCCAGCAGCCAAGATGTCGGCTATGGCTACACCTTC. Translating gives CASSQDVGYGYTF.

This clonotype was counted many times. The chain has TRBV5-1 and TRBJ2-5; 7 nucleotides match TRBD1. The CDR3 runs 15 residues. In germline, CDR1 is SGHRS, CDR2 YFSETQ. V shed 1 base, J shed 1 base, and the junction held 4 bases outside the gene matches. Here the CDR3 reads CASSLSGTAQETQYF. CDR3 nucleotides: TGCGCCAGCAGCTTGTCGGGGACAGCCCAAGAGACCCAGTACTTC.

Many counts were recorded for this clonotype. The rearrangement links TRBV19 to TRBJ1-1; D not certain. Deletions cut 5 bases from V and 8 bases from J, with 15 bases between. The CDR3 is 13 residues long. Germline loops: CDR1 LNHDA, CDR2 SQIVND (reference sequence). CDR3 DNA: TGTGCCAGTAGTTCGGCTGGACTGGGGGAAGCTTTCTTT. Its protein product is CASSSAGLGEAFF.

This clonotype came up many times. As DNA, the CDR3 is TGTGCCAGCAGCTTAACTCGGACAGTCAAAGGGGAGACCCAGTACTTC. Its translation is CASSLTRTVKGETQYF. V gene TRBV7-8 combines with J gene TRBJ2-5; D might be TRBD1 (6 bases). V shed 2 bases and J shed 5 bases, with 18 bases lying between them. The length of the CDR3 is 16 residues. The germline V gene encodes CDR1 SGHVS and CDR2 FQNEAQ.

The chain is built from TRBV20-1 and TRBJ1-5; D possibly corresponds to TRBD1 (5 bases). The CDR3 length is 14 residues. Germline lookup yields CDR1 DFQATT and CDR2 SNEGSKA (reference sequence). V was pared by 3 bases and J by 5 bases, with 14 bases between. The CDR3 reads CSASSGTHDQPQHF. As DNA, the CDR3 is TGCAGTGCTAGTTCAGGGACTCATGATCAGCCCCAGCATTTT.

The CDR3 DNA reads as TGTGCCAGCAGCCAAGAAGGGTGGGACCAGACCTTTTACTTC. It codes for CASSQEGWDQTFYF. The chain joins TRBV5-4 to TRBJ2-5; TRBD1 or TRBD2 may be the D gene (5 bases each). This CDR3 has 14 amino acids. From germline, CDR1 is SGHNT and CDR2 YYREEE (reference sequence). V was clipped by 4 bases and J by 14 bases, with 24 bases between them.